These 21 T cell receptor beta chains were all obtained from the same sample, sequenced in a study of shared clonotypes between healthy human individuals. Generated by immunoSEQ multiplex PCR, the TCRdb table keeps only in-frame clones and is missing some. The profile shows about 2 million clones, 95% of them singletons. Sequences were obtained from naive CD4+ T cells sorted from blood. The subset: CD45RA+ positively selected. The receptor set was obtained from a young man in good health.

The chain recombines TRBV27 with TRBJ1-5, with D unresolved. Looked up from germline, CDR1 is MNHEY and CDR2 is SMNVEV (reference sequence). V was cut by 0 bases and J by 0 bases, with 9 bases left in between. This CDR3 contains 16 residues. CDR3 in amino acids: CASSLSAGPSNQPQHF. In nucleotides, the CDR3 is TGTGCCAGCAGTTTATCGGCAGGACCTAGCAATCAGCCCCAGCATTTT.

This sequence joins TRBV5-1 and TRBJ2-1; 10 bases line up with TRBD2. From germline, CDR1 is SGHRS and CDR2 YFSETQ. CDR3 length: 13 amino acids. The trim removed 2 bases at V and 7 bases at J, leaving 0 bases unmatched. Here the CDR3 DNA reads TGCGCCAGCAGCTTACTAGCGGGAAATGAGCAGTTCTTC. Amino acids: CASSLLAGNEQFF.

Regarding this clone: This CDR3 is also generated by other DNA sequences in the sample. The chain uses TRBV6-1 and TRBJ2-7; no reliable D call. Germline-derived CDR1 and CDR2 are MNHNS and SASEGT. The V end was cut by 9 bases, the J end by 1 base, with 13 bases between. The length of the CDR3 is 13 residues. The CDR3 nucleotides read TGTGCCAGTTCAGGCGGTACTTCCTACGAGCAGTACTTC. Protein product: CASSGGTSYEQYF.

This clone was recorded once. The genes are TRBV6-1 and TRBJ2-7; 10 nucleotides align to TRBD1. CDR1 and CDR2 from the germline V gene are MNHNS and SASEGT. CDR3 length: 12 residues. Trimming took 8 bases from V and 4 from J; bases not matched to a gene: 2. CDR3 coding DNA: TGTGCCAGCCAGGGACAGGGGTACGAGCAGTACTTC. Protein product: CASQGQGYEQYF.

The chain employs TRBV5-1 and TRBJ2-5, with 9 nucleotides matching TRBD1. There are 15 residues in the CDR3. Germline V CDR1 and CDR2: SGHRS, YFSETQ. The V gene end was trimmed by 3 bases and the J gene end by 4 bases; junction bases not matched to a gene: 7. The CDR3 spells CASSSQPGQGETQYF. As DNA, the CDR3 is TGCGCCAGCAGCTCCCAACCGGGACAGGGAGAGACCCAGTACTTC.

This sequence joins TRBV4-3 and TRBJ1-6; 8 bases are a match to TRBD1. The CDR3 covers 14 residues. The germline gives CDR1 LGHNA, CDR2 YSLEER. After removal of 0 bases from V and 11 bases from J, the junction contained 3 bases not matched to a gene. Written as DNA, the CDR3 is TGCGCCAGCAGCCAAGATTCAGGGGGCACACCCCTCCACTTT. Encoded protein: CASSQDSGGTPLHF.

As DNA, the CDR3 is TGCGCCAGCAGCAGGGCAGGGGTTAACGAGCAGTACTTC. Protein sequence: CASSRAGVNEQYF. The J gene is TRBJ2-7, the V gene TRBV5-1; TRBD1 is a possible D gene (6 bases). CDR3 length: 13 amino acids. Trimming took 4 bases from V and 5 from J, leaving 13 bases between them. Per the germline V gene, CDR1 is SGHRS and CDR2 is YFSETQ. Full variable domain (outside the CDR3, taken from reference TRBV5-1 and TRBJ2-7): KAGVTQTPRYLIKTRGQQVTLSCSPISGHRSVSWYQQTPGQGLQFLFEYFSETQRNKGNFPGRFSGRQFSNSRSEMNVSTLELGDSALYLCASSRAGVNEQYFGPGTRLTVT.

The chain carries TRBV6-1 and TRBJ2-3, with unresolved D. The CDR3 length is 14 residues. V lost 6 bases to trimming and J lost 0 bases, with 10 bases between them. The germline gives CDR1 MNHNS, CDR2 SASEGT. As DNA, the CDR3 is TGTGCCAGCAGCCGCGGCTTTAGCACAGATACGCAGTATTTT. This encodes CASSRGFSTDTQYF.

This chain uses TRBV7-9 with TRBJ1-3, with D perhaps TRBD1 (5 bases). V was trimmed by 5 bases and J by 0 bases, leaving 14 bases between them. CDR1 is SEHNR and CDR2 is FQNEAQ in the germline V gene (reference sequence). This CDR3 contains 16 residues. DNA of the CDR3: TGTGCCAGCAGCCGCGACAGCCTGAGCTCTGGAAACACCATATATTTT. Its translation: CASSRDSLSSGNTIYF.

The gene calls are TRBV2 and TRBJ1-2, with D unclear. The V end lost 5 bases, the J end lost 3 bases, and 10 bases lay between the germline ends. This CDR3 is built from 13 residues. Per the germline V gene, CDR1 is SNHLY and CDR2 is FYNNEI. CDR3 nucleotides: TGTGCCAGCAGTCCGACTCAATACTATGGCTACACCTTC. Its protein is CASSPTQYYGYTF.

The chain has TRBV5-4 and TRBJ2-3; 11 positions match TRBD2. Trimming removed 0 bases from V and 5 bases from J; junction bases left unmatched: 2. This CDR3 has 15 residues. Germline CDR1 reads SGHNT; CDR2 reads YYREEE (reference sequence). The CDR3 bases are TGTGCCAGCAGCTTGGTCCTAGCGGGGGGAGATACGCAGTATTTT. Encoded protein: CASSLVLAGGDTQYF.

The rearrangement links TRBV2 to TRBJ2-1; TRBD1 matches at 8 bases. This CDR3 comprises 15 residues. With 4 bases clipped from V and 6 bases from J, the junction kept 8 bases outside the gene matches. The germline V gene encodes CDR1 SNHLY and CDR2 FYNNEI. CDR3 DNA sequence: TGTGCCAGCAGTGTTTTCGGACAGGGTGGCAATGAGCAGTTCTTC. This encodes CASSVFGQGGNEQFF.

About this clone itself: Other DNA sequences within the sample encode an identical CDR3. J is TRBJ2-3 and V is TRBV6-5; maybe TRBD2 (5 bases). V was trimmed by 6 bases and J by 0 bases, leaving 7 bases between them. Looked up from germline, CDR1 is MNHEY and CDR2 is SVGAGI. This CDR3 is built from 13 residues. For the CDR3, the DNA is TGTGCCAGCAGGCGACTAAGCACAGATACGCAGTATTTT. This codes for CASRRLSTDTQYF.

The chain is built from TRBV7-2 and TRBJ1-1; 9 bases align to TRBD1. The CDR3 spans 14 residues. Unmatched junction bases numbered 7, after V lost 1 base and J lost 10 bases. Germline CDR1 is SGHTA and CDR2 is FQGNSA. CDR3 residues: CASSLVGTGTGAFF. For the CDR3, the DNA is TGTGCCAGCAGCTTAGTGGGGACAGGGACGGGAGCTTTCTTT.

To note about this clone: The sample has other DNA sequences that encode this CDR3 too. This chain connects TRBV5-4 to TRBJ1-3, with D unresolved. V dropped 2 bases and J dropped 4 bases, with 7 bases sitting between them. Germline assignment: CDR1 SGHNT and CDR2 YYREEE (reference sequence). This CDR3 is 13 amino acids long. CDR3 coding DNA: TGTGCCAGCAGCTTAGGTGAAGGAAACACCATATATTTT. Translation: CASSLGEGNTIYF.

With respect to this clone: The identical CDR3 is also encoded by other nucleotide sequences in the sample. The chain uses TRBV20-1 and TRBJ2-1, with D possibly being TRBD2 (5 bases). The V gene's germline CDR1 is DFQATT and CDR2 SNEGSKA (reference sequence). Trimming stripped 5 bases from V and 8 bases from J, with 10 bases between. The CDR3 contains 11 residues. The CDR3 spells CSAGLADEQFF. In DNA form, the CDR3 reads TGCAGTGCTGGTCTAGCCGATGAGCAGTTCTTC.

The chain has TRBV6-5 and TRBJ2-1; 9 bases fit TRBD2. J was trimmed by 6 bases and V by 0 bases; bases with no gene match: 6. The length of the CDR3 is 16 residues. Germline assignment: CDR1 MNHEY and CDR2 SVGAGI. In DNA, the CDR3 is TGTGCCAGCAGTTACTCGGGAGCGGGGGGATTCAATGAGCAGTTCTTC. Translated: CASSYSGAGGFNEQFF.

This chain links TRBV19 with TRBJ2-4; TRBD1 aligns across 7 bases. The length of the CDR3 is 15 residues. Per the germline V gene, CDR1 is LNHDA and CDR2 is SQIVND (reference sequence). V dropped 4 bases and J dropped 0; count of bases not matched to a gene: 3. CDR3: CASSTGQLAKNIQYF. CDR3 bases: TGTGCCAGTAGTACGGGACAGTTAGCCAAAAACATTCAGTACTTC.

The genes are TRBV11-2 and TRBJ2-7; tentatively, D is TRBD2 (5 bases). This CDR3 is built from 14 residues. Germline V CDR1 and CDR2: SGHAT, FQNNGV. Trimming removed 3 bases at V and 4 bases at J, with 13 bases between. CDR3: CASSLDVASYEQYF. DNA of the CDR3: TGTGCCAGCAGCTTGGACGTAGCGTCTTACGAGCAGTACTTC.

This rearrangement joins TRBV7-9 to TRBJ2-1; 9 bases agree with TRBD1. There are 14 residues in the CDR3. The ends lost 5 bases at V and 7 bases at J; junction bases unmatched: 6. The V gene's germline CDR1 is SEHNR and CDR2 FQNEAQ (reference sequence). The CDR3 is CASSAPDRGNEQFF. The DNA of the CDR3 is TGTGCCAGCAGCGCCCCTGACAGGGGGAATGAGCAGTTCTTC.

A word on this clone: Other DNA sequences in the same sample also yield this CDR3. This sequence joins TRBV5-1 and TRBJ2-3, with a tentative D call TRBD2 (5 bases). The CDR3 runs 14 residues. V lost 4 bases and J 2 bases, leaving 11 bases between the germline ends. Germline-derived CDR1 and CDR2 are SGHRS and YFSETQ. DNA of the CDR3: TGCGCCAGCAGCCTAGAGGGAACCACAGATACGCAGTATTTT. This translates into CASSLEGTTDTQYF.